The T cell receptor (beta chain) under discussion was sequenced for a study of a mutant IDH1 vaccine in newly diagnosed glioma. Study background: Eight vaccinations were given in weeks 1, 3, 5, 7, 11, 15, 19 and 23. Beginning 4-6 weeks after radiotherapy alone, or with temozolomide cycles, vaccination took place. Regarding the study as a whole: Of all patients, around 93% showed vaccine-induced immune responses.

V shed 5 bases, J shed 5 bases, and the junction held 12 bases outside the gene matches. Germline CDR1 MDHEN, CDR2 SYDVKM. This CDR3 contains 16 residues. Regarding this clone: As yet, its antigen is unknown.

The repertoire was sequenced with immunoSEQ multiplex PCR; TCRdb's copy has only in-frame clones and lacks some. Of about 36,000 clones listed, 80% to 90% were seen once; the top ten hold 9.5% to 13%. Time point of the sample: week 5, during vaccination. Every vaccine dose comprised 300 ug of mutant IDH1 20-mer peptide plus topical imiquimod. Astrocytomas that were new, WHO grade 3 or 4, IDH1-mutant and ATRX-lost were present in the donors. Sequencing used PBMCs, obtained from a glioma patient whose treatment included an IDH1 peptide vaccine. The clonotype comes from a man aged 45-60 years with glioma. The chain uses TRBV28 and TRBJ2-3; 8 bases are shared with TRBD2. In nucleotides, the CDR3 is TGTGCCAGCAGTCCCCGGGGTAGCGGGGCGGAAGATACGCAGTATTTT. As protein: CASSPRGSGAEDTQYF.